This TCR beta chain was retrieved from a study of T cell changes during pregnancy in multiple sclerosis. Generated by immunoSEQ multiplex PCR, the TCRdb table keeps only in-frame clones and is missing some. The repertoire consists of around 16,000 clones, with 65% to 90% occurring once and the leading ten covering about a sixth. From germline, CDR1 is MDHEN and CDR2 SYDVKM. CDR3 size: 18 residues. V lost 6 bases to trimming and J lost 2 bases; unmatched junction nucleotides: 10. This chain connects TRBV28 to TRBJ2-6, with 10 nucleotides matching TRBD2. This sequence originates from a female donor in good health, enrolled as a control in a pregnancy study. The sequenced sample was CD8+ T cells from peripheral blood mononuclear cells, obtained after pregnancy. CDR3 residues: CASRVPVAGGAGANVLTF. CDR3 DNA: TGTGCCAGCAGGGTACCCGTAGCGGGAGGTGCTGGGGCCAACGTCCTGACTTTC. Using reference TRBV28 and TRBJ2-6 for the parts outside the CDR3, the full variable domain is DVKVTQSSRYLVKRTGEKVFLECVQDMDHENMFWYRQDPGLGLRLIYFSYDVKMKEKGDIPEGYSVSREKKERFSLILESASTNQTSMYLCASRVPVAGGAGANVLTFGAGSRLTVL.